Listed below are T cell receptor beta chains from one sample, sequenced in a study of beta chain features in type 1 diabetes. Here immunoSEQ multiplex PCR was the method, and the copy in TCRdb shows in-frame clones only, minus some. The repertoire holds some 350,000 clones, about 10% seen once, with 0.45% to 0.65% in the top ten. The source material was central memory CD4+ T cells from blood. Every receptor here comes from a man aged 30-40 years with type 1 diabetes. Both conserved end residues are part of each CDR3. Fields, in order: V gene, CDR3 length, D gene, clone size, J gene, CDR3 protein. The D gene is left open where the match is weak. Only some rows state a clone size, as once, few, many or a class for expanded clones.

TRBV7-9	17	-	-	TRBJ2-7	CASSPIRAEGPSGEQYF
TRBV7-9	11	-	many	TRBJ1-4	CASSFYEGLFF
TRBV7-9	14	-	-	TRBJ2-5	CASSLAVNQETQYF
TRBV28	14	-	few	TRBJ2-1	CASSSYRAYNEQFF
TRBV11-1	16	-	-	TRBJ2-3	CASISQRQGLADTQYF
TRBV6-5	14	-	-	TRBJ2-3	CASSWGSSTDTQYF
TRBV18	15	TRBD1	-	TRBJ1-1	CASSPGTGVNTEAFF
TRBV7-2	15	TRBD1	few	TRBJ1-5	CASSFAGTGDQPQHF
TRBV4-2	14	-	many	TRBJ2-5	CASSPPRSQETQYF
TRBV27	15	TRBD2	few	-	CASSRTSVSSYEQYF
TRBV28	15	TRBD1	-	TRBJ2-1	CASILGTGGYNEQFF
TRBV2	12	TRBD1	many	TRBJ2-1	CASSGQGREQFF
TRBV5-1	15	-	few	TRBJ1-3	CASSASVRSGNTIYF
TRBV6-1	13	-	-	TRBJ2-2	CASRQPSTGELFF
TRBV6-5	13	-	-	TRBJ1-1	CASSYNRQSEAFF
TRBV7-6	14	-	few	TRBJ2-7	CASSLSSSSYEQYF
TRBV7-3	15	-	few	TRBJ1-1	CASSLNRQPNTEAFF
TRBV7-9	13	-	few	TRBJ1-5	CASSYGLGQPQHF
TRBV4-1	14	-	-	TRBJ1-5	CASSQESPNQPQHF
TRBV4-3	14	-	-	TRBJ2-3	CASSQDTRTDTQYF
TRBV28	17	TRBD2	few	TRBJ2-6	CASSSYTRGAGANVLTF
TRBV27	13	-	few	TRBJ1-2	CASSFSGNYGYTF
TRBV4-1	16	TRBD2	few	-	CASSQERTSGTYEQYF
TRBV7-2	15	-	-	TRBJ2-7	CASSLYQTAVGEQYF
TRBV5-1	12	-	-	TRBJ1-1	CASSSANTEAFF
TRBV4-2	14	TRBD1	few	TRBJ2-7	CASSQDQGAREQYF
TRBV6-5	13	-	few	TRBJ1-3	CASRPDSRNTIYF
TRBV7-9	14	-	few	TRBJ2-1	CASSLTGFGDEQFF
TRBV7-9	15	-	-	TRBJ2-1	CASSPVGGTYNEQFF
TRBV10-3	15	TRBD1	many	TRBJ2-1	CATQSLQGANDEQFF
TRBV5-4	14	-	many	TRBJ2-3	CASSLQARGDTQYF
TRBV6-6	13	-	few	TRBJ1-1	CATHQLQGSEAFF
TRBV19	12	-	few	TRBJ1-2	CASSIWTRGYTF
TRBV19	13	TRBD2	few	TRBJ2-1	CASSPWTSDEQFF
TRBV7-3	14	-	-	TRBJ2-5	CASSLAGSQETQYF
TRBV2	15	-	few	TRBJ2-2	CASSSWTLNTGELFF
TRBV5-6	15	TRBD2	-	TRBJ2-5	CASSLAPSGQETQYF
TRBV19	14	-	-	TRBJ1-1	CASSMANLNTEAFF
TRBV7-9	17	-	few	TRBJ1-2	CASSLWEASLNYYGYTF
TRBV5-6	13	-	few	TRBJ1-4	CASSLRPVEELFF
TRBV4-1	15	TRBD1	-	TRBJ1-3	CASSRPGTEGNTIYF
TRBV28	18	TRBD1	-	TRBJ2-6	CASSYRQGRFSGANVLTF
TRBV5-1	13	TRBD1	-	TRBJ1-1	CASSFGTGTEAFF
TRBV4-1	14	TRBD2	-	TRBJ2-5	CASSFRTSVETQYF
TRBV28	18	TRBD1	few	TRBJ1-3	CASSLSGGTGSSGNTIYF
TRBV11-2	15	-	-	TRBJ2-7	CASRASRVSDYEQYF
TRBV6-1	14	-	few	TRBJ2-1	CASSSPSTDNEQFF
TRBV5-4	13	-	-	TRBJ2-1	CASSQDRFNEQFF
TRBV28	15	-	few	TRBJ1-2	CASSSWFGDNYGYTF
TRBV6-5	15	TRBD1	-	TRBJ1-2	CATWTGGGSDYGYTF
TRBV29-1	15	-	few	TRBJ1-4	CSATREGQADEKLFF
TRBV7-9	14	TRBD1	few	TRBJ2-1	CASSFTGGRNEQFF
TRBV18	16	-	few	TRBJ2-4	CASSPGTEPRRGIQYF
TRBV28	16	TRBD1	many	TRBJ2-6	CASMDRGQAGANVLTF
TRBV10-2	13	TRBD1	-	TRBJ2-5	CASSMGQKETQYF
TRBV5-1	15	-	-	TRBJ1-1	CASSPGQSMNTEAFF